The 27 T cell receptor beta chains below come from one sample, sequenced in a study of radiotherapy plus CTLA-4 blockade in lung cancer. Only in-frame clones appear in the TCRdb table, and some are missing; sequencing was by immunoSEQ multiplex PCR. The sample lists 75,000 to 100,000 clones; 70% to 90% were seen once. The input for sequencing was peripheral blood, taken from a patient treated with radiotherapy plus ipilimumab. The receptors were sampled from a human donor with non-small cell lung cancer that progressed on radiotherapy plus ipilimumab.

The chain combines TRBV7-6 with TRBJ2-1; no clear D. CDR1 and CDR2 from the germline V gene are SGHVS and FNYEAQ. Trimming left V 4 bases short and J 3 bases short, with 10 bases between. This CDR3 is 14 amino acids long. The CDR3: CASSSWGNYNEQFF. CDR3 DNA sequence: TGTGCCAGCAGCTCTTGGGGTAACTACAATGAGCAGTTCTTC.

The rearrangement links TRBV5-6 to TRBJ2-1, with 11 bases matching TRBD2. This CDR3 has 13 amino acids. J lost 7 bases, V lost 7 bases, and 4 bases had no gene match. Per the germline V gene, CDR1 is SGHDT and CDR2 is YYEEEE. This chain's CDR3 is CASGLAGGNEQFF. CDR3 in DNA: TGTGCCAGCGGGTTAGCGGGAGGGAATGAGCAGTTCTTC. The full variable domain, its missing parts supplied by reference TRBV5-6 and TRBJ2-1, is DAGVTQSPTHLIKTRGQQVTLRCSPKSGHDTVSWYQQALGQGPQFIFQYYEEEERQRGNFPDRFSGHQFPNYSSELNVNALLLGDSALYLCASGLAGGNEQFFGPGTRLTVL.

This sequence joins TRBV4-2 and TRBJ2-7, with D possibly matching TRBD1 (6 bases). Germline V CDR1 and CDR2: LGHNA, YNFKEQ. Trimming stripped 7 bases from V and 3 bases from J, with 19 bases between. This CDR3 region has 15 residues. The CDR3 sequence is CASTLSPAGDYEQYF. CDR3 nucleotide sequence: TGTGCCAGCACCCTCTCTCCAGCAGGGGACTACGAGCAGTACTTC.

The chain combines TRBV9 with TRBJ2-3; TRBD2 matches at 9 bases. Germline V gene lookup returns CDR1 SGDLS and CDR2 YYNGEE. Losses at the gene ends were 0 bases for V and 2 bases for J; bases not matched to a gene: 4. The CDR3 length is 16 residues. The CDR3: CASSVAAGGPTDTQYF. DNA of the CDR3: TGTGCCAGCAGCGTAGCGGCGGGGGGGCCCACAGATACGCAGTATTTT.

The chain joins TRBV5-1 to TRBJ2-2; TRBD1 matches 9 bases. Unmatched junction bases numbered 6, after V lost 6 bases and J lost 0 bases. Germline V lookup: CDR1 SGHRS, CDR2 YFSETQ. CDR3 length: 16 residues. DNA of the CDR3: TGCGCCAGCAAGTACAGGGGGCCAACGAACACCGGGGAGCTGTTTTTT. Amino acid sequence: CASKYRGPTNTGELFF.

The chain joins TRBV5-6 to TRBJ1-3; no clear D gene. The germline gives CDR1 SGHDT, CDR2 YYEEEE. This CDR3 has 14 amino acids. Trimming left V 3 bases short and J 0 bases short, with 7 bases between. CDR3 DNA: TGTGCCAGCAGCTCGCGAAGCTCTGGAAACACCATATATTTT. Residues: CASSSRSSGNTIYF.

CDR3 region: CASSSRGAGGNQPQHF. CDR3 nucleotides: TGTGCCAGCAGTTCCCGGGGGGCGGGAGGCAATCAGCCCCAGCATTTT. V usage is TRBV6-6 and J usage is TRBJ1-5, with D possibly matching TRBD1 (6 bases). Trimming cost V 4 bases and J 2 bases, with 15 bases left between them. Germline V CDR1 and CDR2: MNHNY, SVGAGI (reference sequence). The CDR3 length is 16 residues.

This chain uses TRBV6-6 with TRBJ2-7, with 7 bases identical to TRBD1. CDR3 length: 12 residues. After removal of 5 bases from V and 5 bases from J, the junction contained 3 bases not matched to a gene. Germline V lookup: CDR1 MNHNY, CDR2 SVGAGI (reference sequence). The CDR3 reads CASSRDRNEQYF. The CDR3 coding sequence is TGTGCCAGCAGTCGGGACAGAAACGAGCAGTACTTC.

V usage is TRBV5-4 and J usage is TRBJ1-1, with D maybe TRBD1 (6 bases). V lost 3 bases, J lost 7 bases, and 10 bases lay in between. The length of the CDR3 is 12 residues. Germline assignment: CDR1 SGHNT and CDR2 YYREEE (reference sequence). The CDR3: CASSYGTLEAFF. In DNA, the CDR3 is TGTGCCAGCAGCTATGGGACACTTGAAGCTTTCTTT. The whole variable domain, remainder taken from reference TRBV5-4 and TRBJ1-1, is ETGVTQSPTHLIKTRGQQVTLRCSSQSGHNTVSWYQQALGQGPQFIFQYYREEENGRGNFPPRFSGLQFPNYSSELNVNALELDDSALYLCASSYGTLEAFFGQGTRLTVV.

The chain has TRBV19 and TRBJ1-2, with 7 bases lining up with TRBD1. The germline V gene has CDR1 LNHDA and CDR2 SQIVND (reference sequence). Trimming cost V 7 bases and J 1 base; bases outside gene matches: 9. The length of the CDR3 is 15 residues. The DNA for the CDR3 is TGTGCCAGTACACACCGGGCAGGGGGTAACTATGGCTACACCTTC. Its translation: CASTHRAGGNYGYTF.

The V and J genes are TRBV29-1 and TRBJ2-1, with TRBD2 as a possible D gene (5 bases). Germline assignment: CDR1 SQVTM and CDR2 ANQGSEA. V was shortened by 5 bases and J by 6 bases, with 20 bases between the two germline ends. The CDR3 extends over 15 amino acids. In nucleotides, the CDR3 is TGCAGCGTTTCTCAAGCGGTTCATATGGGCAATGAGCAGTTCTTC. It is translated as CSVSQAVHMGNEQFF.

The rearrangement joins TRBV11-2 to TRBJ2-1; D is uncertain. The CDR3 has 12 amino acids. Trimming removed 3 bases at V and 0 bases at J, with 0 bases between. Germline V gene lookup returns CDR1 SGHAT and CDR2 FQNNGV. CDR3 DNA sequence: TGTGCCAGCAGCTTCTCCTACAATGAGCAGTTCTTC. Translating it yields CASSFSYNEQFF.

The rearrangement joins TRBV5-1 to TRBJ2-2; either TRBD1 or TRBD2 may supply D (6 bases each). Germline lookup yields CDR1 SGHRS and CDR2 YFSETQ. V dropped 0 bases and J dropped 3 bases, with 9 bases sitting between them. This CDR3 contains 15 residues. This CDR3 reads CASSLDRGDTGELFF. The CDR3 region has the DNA TGCGCCAGCAGCTTGGATAGGGGGGACACCGGGGAGCTGTTTTTT.

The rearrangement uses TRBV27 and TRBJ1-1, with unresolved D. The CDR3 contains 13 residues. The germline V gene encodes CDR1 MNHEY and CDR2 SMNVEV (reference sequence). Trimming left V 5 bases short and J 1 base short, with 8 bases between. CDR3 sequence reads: CASSPLKNTEAFF. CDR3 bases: TGTGCCAGCAGTCCCCTCAAGAACACTGAAGCTTTCTTT.

Here the CDR3 reads CASKVGSSNTEAFF. The CDR3 coding sequence is TGTGCCAGCAAAGTAGGGAGCTCAAACACTGAAGCTTTCTTT. The chain uses TRBV6-5 and TRBJ1-1; D not certain. Germline V gene sequence: CDR1 MNHEY, CDR2 SVGAGI. This CDR3 contains 14 residues. Trimming removed 7 bases from V and 2 bases from J, with 14 bases in between.

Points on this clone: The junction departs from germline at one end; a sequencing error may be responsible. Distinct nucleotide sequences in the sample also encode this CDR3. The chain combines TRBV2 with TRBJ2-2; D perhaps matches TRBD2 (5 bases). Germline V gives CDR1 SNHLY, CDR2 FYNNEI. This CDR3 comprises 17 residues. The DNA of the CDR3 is TGTGCCAGCAGTGTTTCAGACTACAGAAAAAACACCGGGGAACTGTTTTTT. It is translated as CASSVSDYRKNTGELFF.

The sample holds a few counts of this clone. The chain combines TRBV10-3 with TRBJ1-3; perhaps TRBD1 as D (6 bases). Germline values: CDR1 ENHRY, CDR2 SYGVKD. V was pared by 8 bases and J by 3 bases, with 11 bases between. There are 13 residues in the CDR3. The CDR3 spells CAIHGGGGNTIYF. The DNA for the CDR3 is TGTGCCATCCACGGAGGGGGTGGAAACACCATATATTTT.

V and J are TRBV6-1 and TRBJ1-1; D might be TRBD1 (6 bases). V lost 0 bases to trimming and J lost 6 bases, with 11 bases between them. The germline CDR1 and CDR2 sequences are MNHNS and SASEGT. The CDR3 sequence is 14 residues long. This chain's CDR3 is CASSEAWGQSEAFF. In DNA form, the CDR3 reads TGTGCCAGCAGTGAAGCCTGGGGGCAGTCTGAAGCTTTCTTT.

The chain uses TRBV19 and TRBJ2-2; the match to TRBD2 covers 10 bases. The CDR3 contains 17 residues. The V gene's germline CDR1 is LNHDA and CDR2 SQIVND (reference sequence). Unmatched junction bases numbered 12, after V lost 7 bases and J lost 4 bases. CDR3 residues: CASKNILGTSATGELFF. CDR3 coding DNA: TGTGCCAGTAAAAACATTTTAGGGACTAGCGCCACCGGGGAGCTGTTTTTT.

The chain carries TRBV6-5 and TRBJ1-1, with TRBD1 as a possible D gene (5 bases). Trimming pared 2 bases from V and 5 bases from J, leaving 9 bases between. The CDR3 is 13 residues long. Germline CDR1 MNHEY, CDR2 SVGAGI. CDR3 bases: TGTGCCAGCAGTTACGGGGGAGGGACTGAAGCTTTCTTT. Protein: CASSYGGGTEAFF.

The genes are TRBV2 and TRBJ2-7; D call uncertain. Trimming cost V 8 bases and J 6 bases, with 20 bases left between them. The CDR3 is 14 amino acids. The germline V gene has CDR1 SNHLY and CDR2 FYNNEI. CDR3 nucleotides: TGTGCCAGCCGGCGACAAGGGTCGTGGGGCGAGCAGTACTTC. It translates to CASRRQGSWGEQYF.

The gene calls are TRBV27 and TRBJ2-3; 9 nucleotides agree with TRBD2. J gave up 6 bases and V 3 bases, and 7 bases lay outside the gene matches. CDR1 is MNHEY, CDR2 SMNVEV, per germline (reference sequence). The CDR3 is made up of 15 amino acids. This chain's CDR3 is CASSFSPSGIDTQYF. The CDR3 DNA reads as TGTGCCAGCAGTTTTAGCCCTAGCGGGATCGATACGCAGTATTTT.

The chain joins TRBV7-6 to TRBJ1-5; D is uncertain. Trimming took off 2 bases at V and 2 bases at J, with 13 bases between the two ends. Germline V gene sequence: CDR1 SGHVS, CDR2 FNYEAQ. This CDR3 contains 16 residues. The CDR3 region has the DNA TGTGCCAGCAGCTTAAGGGCCTTCAAGGGCAATCAGCCCCAGCATTTT. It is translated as CASSLRAFKGNQPQHF. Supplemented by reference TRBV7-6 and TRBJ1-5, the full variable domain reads GAGVSQSPRYKVTKRGQDVALRCDPISGHVSLYWYRQALGQGPEFLTYFNYEAQQDKSGLPNDRFSAERPEGSISTLTIQRTEQRDSAMYRCASSLRAFKGNQPQHFGDGTRLSIL.

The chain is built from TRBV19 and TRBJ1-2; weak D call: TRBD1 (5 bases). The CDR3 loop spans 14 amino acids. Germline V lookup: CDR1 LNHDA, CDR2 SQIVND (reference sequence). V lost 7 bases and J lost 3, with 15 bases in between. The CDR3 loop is CASTLLQGDYGYTF. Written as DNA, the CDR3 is TGTGCCAGTACCCTTCTGCAGGGAGACTATGGCTACACCTTC.

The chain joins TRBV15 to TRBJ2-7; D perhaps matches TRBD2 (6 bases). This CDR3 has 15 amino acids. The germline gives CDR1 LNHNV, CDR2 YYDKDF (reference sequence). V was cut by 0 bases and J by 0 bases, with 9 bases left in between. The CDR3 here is CATSRDSSDSYEQYF. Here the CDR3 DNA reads TGTGCCACCAGCAGAGATTCTAGCGACTCCTACGAGCAGTACTTC.

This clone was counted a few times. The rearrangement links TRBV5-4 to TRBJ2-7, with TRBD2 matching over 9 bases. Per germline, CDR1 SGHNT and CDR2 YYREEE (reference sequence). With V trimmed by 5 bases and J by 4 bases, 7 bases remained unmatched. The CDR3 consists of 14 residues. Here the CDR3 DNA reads TGTGCCAGCAGTGTTAGCGGGAGTGTGTACGAGCAGTACTTC. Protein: CASSVSGSVYEQYF.

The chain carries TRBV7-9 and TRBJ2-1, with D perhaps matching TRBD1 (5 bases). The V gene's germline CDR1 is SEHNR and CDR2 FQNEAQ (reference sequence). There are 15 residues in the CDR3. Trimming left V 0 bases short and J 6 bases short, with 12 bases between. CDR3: CASSLAVPGLNEQFF. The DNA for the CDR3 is TGTGCCAGCAGCTTAGCGGTCCCAGGGCTCAATGAGCAGTTCTTC.